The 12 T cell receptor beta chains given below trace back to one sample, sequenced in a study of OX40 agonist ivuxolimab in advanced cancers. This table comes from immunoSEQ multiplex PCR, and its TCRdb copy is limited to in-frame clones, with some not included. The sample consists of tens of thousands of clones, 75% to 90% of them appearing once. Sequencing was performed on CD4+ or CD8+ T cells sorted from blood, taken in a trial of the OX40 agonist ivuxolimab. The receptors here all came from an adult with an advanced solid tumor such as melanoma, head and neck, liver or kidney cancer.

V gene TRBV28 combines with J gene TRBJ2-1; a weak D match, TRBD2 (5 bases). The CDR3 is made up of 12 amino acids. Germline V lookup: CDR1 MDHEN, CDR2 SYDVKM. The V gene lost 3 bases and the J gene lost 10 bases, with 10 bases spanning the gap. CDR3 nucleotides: TGTGCCAGCAGTTTTGGGAAGCGGGAGCAGTTCTTC. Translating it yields CASSFGKREQFF.

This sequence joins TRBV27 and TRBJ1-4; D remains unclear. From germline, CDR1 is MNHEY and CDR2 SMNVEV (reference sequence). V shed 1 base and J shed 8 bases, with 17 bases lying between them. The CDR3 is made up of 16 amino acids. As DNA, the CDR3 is TGTGCCAGCAGTTTATATTCGGCCTCCCCTTGGGAAAAACTGTTTTTT. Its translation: CASSLYSASPWEKLFF. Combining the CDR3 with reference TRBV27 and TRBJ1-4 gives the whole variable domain EAQVTQNPRYLITVTGKKLTVTCSQNMNHEYMSWYRQDPGLGLRQIYYSMNVEVTDKGDVPEGYKVSRKEKRNFPLILESPSPNQTSLYFCASSLYSASPWEKLFFGSGTQLSVL.

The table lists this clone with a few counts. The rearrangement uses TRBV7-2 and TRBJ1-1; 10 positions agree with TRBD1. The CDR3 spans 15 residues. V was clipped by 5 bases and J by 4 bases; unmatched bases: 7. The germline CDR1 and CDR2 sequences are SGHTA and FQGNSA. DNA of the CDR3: TGTGCCAGCAGCCGCGGACAGGGGGGTGGCACTGAAGCTTTCTTT. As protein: CASSRGQGGGTEAFF. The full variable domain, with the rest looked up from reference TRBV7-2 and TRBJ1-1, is GAGVSQSPSNKVTEKGKDVELRCDPISGHTALYWYRQSLGQGLEFLIYFQGNSAPDKSGLPSDRFSAERTGGSVSTLTIQRTQQEDSAVYLCASSRGQGGGTEAFFGQGTRLTVV.

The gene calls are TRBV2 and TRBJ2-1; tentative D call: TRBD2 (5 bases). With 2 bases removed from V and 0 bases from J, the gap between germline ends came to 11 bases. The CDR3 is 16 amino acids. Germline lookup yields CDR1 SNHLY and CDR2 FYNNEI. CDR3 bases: TGTGCCAGCAGTGAAAGGGAGCCGAGCTCCTACAATGAGCAGTTCTTC. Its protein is CASSEREPSSYNEQFF.

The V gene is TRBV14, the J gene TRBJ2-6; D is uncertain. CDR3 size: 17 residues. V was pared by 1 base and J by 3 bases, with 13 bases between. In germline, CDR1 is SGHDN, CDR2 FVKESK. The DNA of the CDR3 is TGTGCCAGCAGCCAAGTAGGTCTGGCACTTGGGGCCAACGTCCTGACTTTC. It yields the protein CASSQVGLALGANVLTF.

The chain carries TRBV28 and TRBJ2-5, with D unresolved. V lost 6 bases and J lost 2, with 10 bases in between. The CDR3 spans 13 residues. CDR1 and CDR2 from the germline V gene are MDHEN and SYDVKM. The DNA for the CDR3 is TGTGCCAGCAGCCCTGGACCACAAGAGACCCAGTACTTC. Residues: CASSPGPQETQYF.

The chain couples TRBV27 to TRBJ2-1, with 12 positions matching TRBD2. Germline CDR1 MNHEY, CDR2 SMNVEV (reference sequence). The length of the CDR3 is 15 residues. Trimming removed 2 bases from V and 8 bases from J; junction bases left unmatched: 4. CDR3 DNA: TGTGCCAGCAGTTTAGCTAGCGGGGGGGCCTATGAGCAGTTCTTC. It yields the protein CASSLASGGAYEQFF.

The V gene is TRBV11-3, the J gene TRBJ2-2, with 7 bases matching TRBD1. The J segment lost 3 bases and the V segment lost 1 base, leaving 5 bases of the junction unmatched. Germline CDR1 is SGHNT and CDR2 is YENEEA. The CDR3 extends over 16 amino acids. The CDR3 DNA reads TGTGCCAGCAGCTTAGGAGGGGGCGGCGACACCGGGGAGCTGTTTTTT. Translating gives CASSLGGGGDTGELFF.

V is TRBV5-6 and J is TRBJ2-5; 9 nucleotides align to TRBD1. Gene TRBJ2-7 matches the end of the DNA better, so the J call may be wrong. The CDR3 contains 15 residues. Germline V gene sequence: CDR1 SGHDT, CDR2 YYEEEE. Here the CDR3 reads CASTEAGTGSYEQYF. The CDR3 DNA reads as TGTGCCAGCACCGAAGCCGGGACAGGGTCCTACGAGCAGTACTTC.

DNA of the CDR3: TGTGCCAGCATCCTCGGACTCACAGAGCAGTTCTTC. It encodes CASILGLTEQFF. The chain employs TRBV7-2 and TRBJ2-1; TRBD2 might be the D (5 bases). CDR3 length: 12 amino acids. The V end lost 7 bases, the J end lost 10 bases, and 14 bases lay between the germline ends. The V gene's germline CDR1 is SGHTA and CDR2 FQGNSA. The variable domain in full, completed from reference TRBV7-2 and TRBJ2-1, reads GAGVSQSPSNKVTEKGKDVELRCDPISGHTALYWYRQSLGQGLEFLIYFQGNSAPDKSGLPSDRFSAERTGGSVSTLTIQRTQQEDSAVYLCASILGLTEQFFGPGTRLTVL.

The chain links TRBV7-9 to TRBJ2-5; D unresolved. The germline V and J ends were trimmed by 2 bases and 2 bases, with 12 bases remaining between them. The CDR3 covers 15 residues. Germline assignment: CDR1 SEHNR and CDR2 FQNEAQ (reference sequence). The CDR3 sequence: CASSLSRNRQETQYF. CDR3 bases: TGTGCCAGCAGCTTATCGCGAAATCGGCAAGAGACCCAGTACTTC.

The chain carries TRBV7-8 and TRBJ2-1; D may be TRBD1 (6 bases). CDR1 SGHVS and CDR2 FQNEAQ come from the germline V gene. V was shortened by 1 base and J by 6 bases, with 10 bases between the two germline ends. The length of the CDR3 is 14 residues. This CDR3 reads CASSLDRESNEQFF. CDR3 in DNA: TGTGCCAGCAGCTTAGACAGGGAGTCCAATGAGCAGTTCTTC.